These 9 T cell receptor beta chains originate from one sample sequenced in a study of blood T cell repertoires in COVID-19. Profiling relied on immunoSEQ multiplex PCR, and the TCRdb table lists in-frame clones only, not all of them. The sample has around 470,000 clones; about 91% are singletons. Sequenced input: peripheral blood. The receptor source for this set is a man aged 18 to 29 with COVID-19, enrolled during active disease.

DNA of the CDR3: TGTGCCAGTAGGGACAGGTCTGGGGCCAACGTCCTGACTTTC. Translation gives CASRDRSGANVLTF. V and J are TRBV19 and TRBJ2-6; TRBD1 aligns across 7 bases. CDR3 length equals 14 residues. V dropped 6 bases and J dropped 1; count of bases not matched to a gene: 0. From germline, CDR1 is LNHDA and CDR2 SQIVND (reference sequence).

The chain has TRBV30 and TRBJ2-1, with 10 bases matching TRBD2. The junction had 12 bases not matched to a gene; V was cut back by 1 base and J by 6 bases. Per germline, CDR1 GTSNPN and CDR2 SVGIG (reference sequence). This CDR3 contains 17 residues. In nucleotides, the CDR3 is TGTGCCTGGAGTGCTCCCAGTGGACTAGCGGAGCGCAATGAGCAGTTCTTC. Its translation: CAWSAPSGLAERNEQFF.

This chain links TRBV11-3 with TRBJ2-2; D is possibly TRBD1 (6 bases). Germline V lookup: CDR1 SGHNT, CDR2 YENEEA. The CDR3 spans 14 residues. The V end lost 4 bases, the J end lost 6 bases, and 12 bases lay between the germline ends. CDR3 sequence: CASSSTGLSGELFF. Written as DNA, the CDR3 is TGTGCCAGCAGCTCCACAGGGTTGTCCGGGGAGCTGTTTTTT.

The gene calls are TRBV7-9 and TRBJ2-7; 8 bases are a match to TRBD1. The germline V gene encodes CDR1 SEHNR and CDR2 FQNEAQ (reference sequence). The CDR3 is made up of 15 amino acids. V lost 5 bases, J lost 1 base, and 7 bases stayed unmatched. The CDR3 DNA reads TGTGCCAGCAGCACTACAGGGGGAGAGTCCTACGAGCAGTACTTC. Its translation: CASSTTGGESYEQYF.

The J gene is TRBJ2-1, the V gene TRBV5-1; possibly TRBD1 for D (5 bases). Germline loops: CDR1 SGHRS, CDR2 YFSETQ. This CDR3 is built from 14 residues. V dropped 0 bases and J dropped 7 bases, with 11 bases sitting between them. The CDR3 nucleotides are TGCGCCAGCAGCTTGGAGTCAGGGCCTAATGAGCAGTTCTTC. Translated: CASSLESGPNEQFF.

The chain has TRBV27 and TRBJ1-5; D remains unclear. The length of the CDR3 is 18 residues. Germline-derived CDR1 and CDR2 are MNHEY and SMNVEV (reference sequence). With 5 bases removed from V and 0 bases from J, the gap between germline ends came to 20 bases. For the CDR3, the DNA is TGTGCCAGCAGTCCCCAACAACTCGACACTCATAGCAATCAGCCCCAGCATTTT. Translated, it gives CASSPQQLDTHSNQPQHF.

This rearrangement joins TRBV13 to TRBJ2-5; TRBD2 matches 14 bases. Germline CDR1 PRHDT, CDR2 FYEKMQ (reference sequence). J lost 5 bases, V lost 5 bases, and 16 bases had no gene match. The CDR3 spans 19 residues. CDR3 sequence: CASSEITGTSGRESETQYF. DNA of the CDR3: TGTGCCAGCAGCGAAATCACCGGGACTAGCGGGAGAGAAAGTGAGACCCAGTACTTC.

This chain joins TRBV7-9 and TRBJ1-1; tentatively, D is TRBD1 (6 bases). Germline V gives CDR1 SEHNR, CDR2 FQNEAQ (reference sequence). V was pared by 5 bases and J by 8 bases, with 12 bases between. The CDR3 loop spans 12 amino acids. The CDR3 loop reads CASSLQGPEAFF. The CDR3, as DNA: TGTGCCAGCAGCCTACAGGGCCCAGAAGCTTTCTTT.

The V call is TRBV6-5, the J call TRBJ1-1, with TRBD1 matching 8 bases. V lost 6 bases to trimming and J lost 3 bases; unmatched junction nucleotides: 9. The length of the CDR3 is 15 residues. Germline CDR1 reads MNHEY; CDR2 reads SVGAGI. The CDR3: CASRQTGAGDTEAFF. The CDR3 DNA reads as TGTGCCAGCAGGCAGACAGGGGCGGGTGACACTGAAGCTTTCTTT.